A selection of T cell receptor beta chains follows, all from one sample in a study of T cells in localized non-small cell lung cancer. Some clones are missing from TCRdb's copy, which holds only in-frame ones; the method was immunoSEQ multiplex PCR. The sample carries 30,000 to 45,000 clones, 88% recorded once. The sequences come from peripheral blood, collected before any cancer treatment. These receptors were taken from a woman aged 35 to 75 with stage I lung adenocarcinoma. The CDR3 runs from the conserved cysteine through the conserved F or W. Fields, in order: D gene, J gene, V gene, clone size, CDR3 DNA, CDR3 protein. D genes are given only for firm matches. The size of a clone is reported for some rows only, either as once, few or many, or as a class for expanded clones.

>TRBD2|TRBJ2-5|TRBV5-1|.
TGCGCCAGCAGCGTCGGGACTAGCGGAAAAGGGGGCCAAGAGACCCAGTACTTC
CASSVGTSGKGGQETQYF
>.|TRBJ1-5|TRBV6-1|.
TGTGCCAGCAGTGAATACGTAGGGGCCCTCGCCCAGCCCCAGCATTTT
CASSEYVGALAQPQHF
>.|TRBJ2-7|TRBV29-1|few
TGCAGCGGGTCCGGGAACTCCTACGAGCAGTACTTC
CSGSGNSYEQYF
>.|TRBJ2-7|TRBV28|.
TGTGCCAGCAGTTCACAAAACAGTTACGAGCAGTACTTC
CASSSQNSYEQYF
>.|TRBJ2-1|TRBV20-1|.
TGCAGTGCCTGGGTTTACAATGAGCAGTTCTTC
CSAWVYNEQFF
>TRBD2|TRBJ2-7|TRBV28|.
TGTGCCAGCAGTTTATCAGCGGGAAACTCCTACGAGCAGTACTTC
CASSLSAGNSYEQYF
>.|TRBJ2-1|TRBV4-2|.
TGTGCCAGCAGCCAAGACAGGAGCTCCTACAATGAGCAGTTCTTC
CASSQDRSSYNEQFF
>TRBD2|TRBJ2-3|TRBV5-1|once
TGCGCCAGCAGCTCCCCGGAGGCTAGCGGGAGTTCAGGCACAGATACGCAGTATTTT
CASSSPEASGSSGTDTQYF
>.|TRBJ1-1|TRBV15|.
TGTGCCACCAGCAGGACCGACCAAGGGTGGAGAACTGAAGCTTTCTTT
CATSRTDQGWRTEAFF
>.|TRBJ2-5|TRBV5-1|.
TGCGCCAGCAGCAGACGCGGGACAGCGCAAGAGACCCAGTACTTC
CASSRRGTAQETQYF
>TRBD2|TRBJ2-7|TRBV27|.
TGTGCCAGCAGTTTAATGGGACTAGCCATTAACGAGCAGTACTTC
CASSLMGLAINEQYF
>.|TRBJ1-3|TRBV7-9|.
TGTGCCAGCAGCCCTGGGACGAACGCTGGAAACACCATATATTTT
CASSPGTNAGNTIYF
>.|TRBJ2-5|TRBV29-1|.
TGCAGCGTTGGGCCAGGGCAAGAGACCCAGTACTTC
CSVGPGQETQYF
>.|TRBJ1-2|TRBV28|.
TGTGCCAGCAGTTTAAGGGACTATGGCTACACCTTC
CASSLRDYGYTF
>TRBD1|TRBJ1-1|TRBV28|.
TGTGCCAGCAGTCGTCGACAGGGGCGGACTGAAGCTTTCTTT
CASSRRQGRTEAFF
>.|TRBJ1-5|TRBV7-9|.
TGTGCCAGGAGAAGGGATCAGCCCCAGCATTTT
CARRRDQPQHF
>TRBD1|TRBJ1-1|TRBV27|.
TGTGCCAGCAGTTGGTCGACAGGGGACACTGAAGCTTTCTTT
CASSWSTGDTEAFF
>.|TRBJ1-1|TRBV5-1|once
TGCGCCAGCAGCCCACGGGGGGCGGAAACTGAAGCTTTCTTT
CASSPRGAETEAFF
>TRBD2|TRBJ2-3|TRBV7-6|.
TGTGCCAGCAGCTCCCCGGGAGGGCGCACAGATACGCAGTATTTT
CASSSPGGRTDTQYF
>.|TRBJ2-2|TRBV12-5|.
TGTGCTAGTTGTAGGGATTGGGACACCGGGGAGCTGTTTTTT
CASCRDWDTGELFF
>.|TRBJ2-3|TRBV2|.
TGTGCCAGCAGTGATTTGGGGATCTCGGGCACAGATACGCAGTATTTT
CASSDLGISGTDTQYF
>.|TRBJ2-7|TRBV7-9|.
TGTGCCAGCAGCTTACGGGGGACTGACTACGAGCAGTACTTC
CASSLRGTDYEQYF
>TRBD1|TRBJ2-2|TRBV28|.
TGTGCCAGCAGCTCTTACCCGGGACAGGGGGCCGGGGAGCTGTTTTTT
CASSSYPGQGAGELFF
>.|TRBJ2-7|TRBV6-6|.
TGTGCCAGCGTTGGGGCCAACCGTGCCTACGAGCAGTACTTC
CASVGANRAYEQYF
>TRBD1|TRBJ2-1|TRBV6-1|.
TGTGCCAGCAGGGGGACAGGGAGACAGCAGTTCTTC
CASRGTGRQQFF
>TRBD1|TRBJ2-2|TRBV6-4|.
TGTGCCAGCCGTCAGGGGGCAAGCGGGGAGCTGTTTTTT
CASRQGASGELFF
>TRBD1|TRBJ1-4|TRBV29-1|.
TGCAGCGCTGGGGGCGGGACAGGGTTTGAACTGTTTTTT
CSAGGGTGFELFF
>.|TRBJ1-1|TRBV30|.
TGTGCCTGGAGTCACACAGGATGGAACACTGAAGCTTTCTTT
CAWSHTGWNTEAFF
>.|TRBJ1-2|TRBV4-1|.
TGCGCCAGCAGCCAAGAAGAAGGGCCCACTAGGGGCTACACCTTC
CASSQEEGPTRGYTF